The following is a T cell receptor (beta chain) sequence with its context. The source of the sample is a study of regulatory T cells in long-lasting Graves disease. Time point in this sample: persistent/refractory GD, antithyroid drugs over 5 years with positive TRAb. TCR sequences were obtained from RNA taken from PBMCs. In building TCR beta libraries, iRepertoire HTBI primers were used together with Arm-PCR of CDR3 regions. TCRdb re-called the multiplex PCR reads with MiXCR, one entry per CDR3 protein. The sample has approximately 400,000 distinct CDR3 sequences; about 20% are singletons. From germline, CDR1 is SGHTA and CDR2 FQGNSA. Trimming cost V 1 base and J 8 bases, with 9 bases left between them. CDR3 size: 13 residues.

The J gene is TRBJ1-5, the V gene TRBV7-2; D not resolved. This clonotype originated in a female donor with Graves disease. The sample in question was peripheral blood mononuclear cells (PBMCs), obtained when the disease was refractory, from a patient treated with antithyroid drugs. The CDR3 sequence is CASSLDLYKPQHF. CDR3 bases: TGTGCCAGCAGCTTAGACCTTTATAAGCCCCAGCATTTT.